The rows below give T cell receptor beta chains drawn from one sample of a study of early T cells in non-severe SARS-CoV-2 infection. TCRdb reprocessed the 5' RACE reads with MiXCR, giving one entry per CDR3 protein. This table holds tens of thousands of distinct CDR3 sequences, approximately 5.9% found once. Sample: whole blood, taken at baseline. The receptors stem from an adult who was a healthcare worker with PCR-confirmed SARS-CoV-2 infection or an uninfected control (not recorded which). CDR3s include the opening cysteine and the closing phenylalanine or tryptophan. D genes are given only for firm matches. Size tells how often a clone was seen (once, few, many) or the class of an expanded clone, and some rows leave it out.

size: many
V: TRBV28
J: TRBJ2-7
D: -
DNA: TGTGCCAGCAGTTTATTTGCGGACGAGCAGTACTTC
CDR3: CASSLFADEQYF

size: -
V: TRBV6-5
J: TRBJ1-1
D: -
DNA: TGTGCCAGCAGCTCGGACAGTGCTGAAGCTTTCTTT
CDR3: CASSSDSAEAFF

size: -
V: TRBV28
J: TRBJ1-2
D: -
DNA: TGTGCCAGCAGTTTACCTCAGCTCGCCAGGAATAACTATGGCTACACCTTC
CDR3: CASSLPQLARNNYGYTF

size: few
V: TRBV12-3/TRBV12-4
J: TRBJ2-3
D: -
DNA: TGTGCCAGCAGTTTACTCCAGTCTAGCACAGATACGCAGTATTTT
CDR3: CASSLLQSSTDTQYF

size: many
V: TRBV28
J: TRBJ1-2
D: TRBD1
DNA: TGTGCCAGCATGAAAGGGGGCGCCAACTATGGCTACACCTTC
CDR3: CASMKGGANYGYTF

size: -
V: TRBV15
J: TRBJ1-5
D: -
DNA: TGTGCCACCAGCAGAGACCCGGGGGAGCCCCAGCATTTT
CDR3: CATSRDPGEPQHF

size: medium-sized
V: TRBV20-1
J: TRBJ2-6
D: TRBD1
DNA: TGCAGTGCCCACCAGGGACAGCCCTCTGGGGCCAACGTCCTGACTTTC
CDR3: CSAHQGQPSGANVLTF

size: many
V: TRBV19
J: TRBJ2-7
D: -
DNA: TGTGCCAGTAGTACCTCCGGGGGCGAGCAGTACTTC
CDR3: CASSTSGGEQYF

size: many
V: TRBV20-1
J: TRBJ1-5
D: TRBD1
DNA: TGCAGTGCCACTGACAGGGTGAGTCAGCCCCAGCATTTT
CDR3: CSATDRVSQPQHF

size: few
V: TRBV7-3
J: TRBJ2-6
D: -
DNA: TGTGCCAGCAGATCCGGGGCCAACGTCCTGACTTTC
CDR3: CASRSGANVLTF

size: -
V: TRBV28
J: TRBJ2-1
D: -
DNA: TGTGCCAGCAGTCCGAACGACATAGGTCAGGCGTTCGAGCAGTTCTTC
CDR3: CASSPNDIGQAFEQFF

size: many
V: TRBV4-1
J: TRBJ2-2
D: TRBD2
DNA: TGCGCCAGCAGCTGGGGACTAGCGGGAGTCACTCTCCCCGGGGAGCTGTTTTTT
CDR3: CASSWGLAGVTLPGELFF

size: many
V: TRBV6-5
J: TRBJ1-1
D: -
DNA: TGTGCCAGCAGGGAGGGGGACACTGAAGCTTTCTTT
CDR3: CASREGDTEAFF

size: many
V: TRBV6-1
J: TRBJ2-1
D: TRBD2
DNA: TGTGCCAGCAGTGAAGACCGACTAGCGGTCCCCTACAATGAGCAGTTCTTC
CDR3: CASSEDRLAVPYNEQFF

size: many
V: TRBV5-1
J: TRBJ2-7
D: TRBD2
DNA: TGCGCCAGCAGCCTCCGGGTCGCGGGAGTTGAAGAGCAGTACTTC
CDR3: CASSLRVAGVEEQYF

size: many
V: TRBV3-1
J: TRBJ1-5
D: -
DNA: TGTGCCAGCAGGGCGGGGAATAGCAATCAGCCCCAGCATTTT
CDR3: CASRAGNSNQPQHF

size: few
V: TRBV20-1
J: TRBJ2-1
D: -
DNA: TGCAGTGCTCTCCACTCCAGCTCCTACAATGAGCAGTTCTTC
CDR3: CSALHSSSYNEQFF

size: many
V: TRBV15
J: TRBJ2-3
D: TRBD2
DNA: TGTGCCACCAGCAGAGTCGGGACCGGGACTAGAACAGATACGCAGTATTTT
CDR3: CATSRVGTGTRTDTQYF

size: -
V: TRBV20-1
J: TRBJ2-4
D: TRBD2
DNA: TGCAGTGCTAGGGACTTTAACTGGCGGGAGGGCCTCTCCAAAAACATTCAGTACTTC
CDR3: CSARDFNWREGLSKNIQYF

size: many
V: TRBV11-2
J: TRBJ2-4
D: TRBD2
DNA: TGTGCCAGCAGCTTAGCAGGACTAGCGGGAGGATGGGAAAACATTCAGTACTTC
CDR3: CASSLAGLAGGWENIQYF

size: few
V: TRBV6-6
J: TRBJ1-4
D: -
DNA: TGTGCCAGCAGTACGGAAACAGGGTTGCTAGGTGAAAAACTGTTTTTT
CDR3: CASSTETGLLGEKLFF

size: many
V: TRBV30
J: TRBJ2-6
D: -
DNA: TGTGCCTGGCACCCCCCAGCGAGACCCTCTGGGGCCAACGTCCTGACTTTC
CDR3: CAWHPPARPSGANVLTF

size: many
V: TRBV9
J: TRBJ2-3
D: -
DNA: TGTGCCAGCAACCCGGGACTCTACACAGATACGCAGTATTTT
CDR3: CASNPGLYTDTQYF

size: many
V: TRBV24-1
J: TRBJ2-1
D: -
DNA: TGTGCCACCAGTGGAGGAGCCCTCTCCTACAATGAGCAGTTCTTC
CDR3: CATSGGALSYNEQFF

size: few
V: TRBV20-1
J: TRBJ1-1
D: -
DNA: TGCAGTGCTAGAGTCCCAACCTCCACTGAAGCTTTCTTT
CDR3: CSARVPTSTEAFF

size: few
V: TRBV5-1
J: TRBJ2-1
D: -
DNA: TGCGCCAGCAGCCCCGGCGGGGGCGGAACAAGGCAGTTCTTC
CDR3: CASSPGGGGTRQFF

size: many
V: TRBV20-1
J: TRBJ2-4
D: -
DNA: TGCAGTGCTAGACGCCGAATCGAAAACATTCAGTACTTC
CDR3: CSARRRIENIQYF

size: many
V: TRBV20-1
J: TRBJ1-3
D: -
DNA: TGCAGTGCGACCCACCAGGACACCATATATTTT
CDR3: CSATHQDTIYF

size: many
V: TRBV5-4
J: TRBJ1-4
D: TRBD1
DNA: TGTGCCAGCAGCCCACCGGGACAGGGAAAACTGTTTTTT
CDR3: CASSPPGQGKLFF

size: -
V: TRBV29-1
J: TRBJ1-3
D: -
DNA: TGCAGCGTTTTTGACCCGGGACCTGGAAACACCATATATTTT
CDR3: CSVFDPGPGNTIYF

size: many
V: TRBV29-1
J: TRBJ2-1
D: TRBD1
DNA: TGCAGCGGGGACAGGGAGTTCTTC
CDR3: CSGDREFF

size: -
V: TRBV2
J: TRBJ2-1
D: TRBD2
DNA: TGTGCCAGCGGGGGGGGACGGTCGAATGATGAGCAGTTCTTC
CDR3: CASGGGRSNDEQFF

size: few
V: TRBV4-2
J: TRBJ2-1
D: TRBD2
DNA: TGTGCCAGCAGCCAAGATGGGCTAGCGGGAAATGAGCAGTTCTTC
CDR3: CASSQDGLAGNEQFF

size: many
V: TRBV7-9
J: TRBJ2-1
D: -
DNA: TGTGCCAGCAATTCCGCCACGGATTCCTACAATGAGCAGTTCTTC
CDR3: CASNSATDSYNEQFF

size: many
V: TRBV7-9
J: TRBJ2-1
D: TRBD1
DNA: TGTGCCAGCAGAGCCGACAGGGATCCCTACAATGAGCAGTTCTTC
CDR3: CASRADRDPYNEQFF